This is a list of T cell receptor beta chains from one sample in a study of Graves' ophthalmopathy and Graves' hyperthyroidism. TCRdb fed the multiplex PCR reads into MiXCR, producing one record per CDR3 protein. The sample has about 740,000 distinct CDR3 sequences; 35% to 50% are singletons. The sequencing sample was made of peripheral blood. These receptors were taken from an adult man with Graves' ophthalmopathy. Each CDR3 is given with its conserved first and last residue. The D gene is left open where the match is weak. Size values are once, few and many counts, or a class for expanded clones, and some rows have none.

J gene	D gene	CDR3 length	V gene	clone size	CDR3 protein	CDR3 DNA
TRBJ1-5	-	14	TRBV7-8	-	CASSLGGGAQPQHF	TGTGCCAGCAGCTTAGGGGGGGGTGCGCAGCCCCAGCATTTT
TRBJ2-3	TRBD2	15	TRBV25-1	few	CASSETSGNALTQYF	TGTGCCAGCAGTGAGACTAGCGGGAATGCTCTGACGCAGTATTTT
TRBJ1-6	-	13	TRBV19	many	CASRRILGSPLHF	TGTGCCAGTAGAAGAATCTTGGGATCACCCCTCCACTTT
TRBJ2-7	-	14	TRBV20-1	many	CSARDGRKAYEQYF	TGCAGTGCTAGAGATGGGCGGAAGGCCTACGAGCAGTACTTC
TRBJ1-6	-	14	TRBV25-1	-	CASLEGLRNSPLHF	TGTGCCAGCTTAGAGGGTCTCCGTAATTCACCCCTCCACTTT
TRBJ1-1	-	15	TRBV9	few	CASSQEGAENTEAFF	TGTGCCAGCAGCCAAGAAGGGGCAGAGAACACTGAAGCTTTCTTT
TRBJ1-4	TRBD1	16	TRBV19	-	CASSLSGQGAREKLFF	TGTGCCAGCTCTCTCTCGGGACAGGGGGCGCGTGAAAAACTGTTTTTT
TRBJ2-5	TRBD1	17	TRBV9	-	CASSVRPGTGGSETQYF	TGTGCCAGCAGCGTGAGGCCCGGGACAGGGGGTTCAGAGACCCAGTACTTC
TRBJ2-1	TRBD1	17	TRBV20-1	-	CSARDPSGQNTYNEQFF	TGCAGTGCTAGAGATCCCTCGGGACAGAATACCTACAATGAGCAGTTCTTC
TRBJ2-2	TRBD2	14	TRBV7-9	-	CASSHPAGAGELFF	TGCGCCAGCAGCCATCCAGCGGGAGCCGGGGAGCTGTTTTTT
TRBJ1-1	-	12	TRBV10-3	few	CATRERDTEAFF	TGTGCCACCAGGGAGAGGGACACTGAAGCTTTCTTT
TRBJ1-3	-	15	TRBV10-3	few	CAISALTDPGNTIYF	TGTGCCATCAGTGCTTTGACAGACCCTGGAAACACCATATATTTT
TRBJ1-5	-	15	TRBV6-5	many	CASRARASSNQPQHF	TGTGCCAGCAGGGCCCGGGCGTCCAGCAATCAGCCCCAGCATTTT
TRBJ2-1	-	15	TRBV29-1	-	CSVEGVDPGFDEQFF	TGCAGCGTTGAAGGGGTGGACCCAGGGTTCGATGAGCAGTTCTTC
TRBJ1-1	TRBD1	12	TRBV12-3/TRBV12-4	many	CASRQGQAKAFF	TGTGCCAGCAGACAAGGACAGGCGAAAGCTTTCTTT
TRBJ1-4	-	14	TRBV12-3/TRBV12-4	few	CASTLRGSNEKLFF	TGTGCCAGCACTCTAAGGGGTTCTAATGAAAAACTGTTTTTT
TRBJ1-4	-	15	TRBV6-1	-	CASSIQGGGNEKLFF	TGTGCCAGCAGTATACAGGGTGGGGGTAATGAAAAACTGTTTTTT
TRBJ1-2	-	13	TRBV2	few	CASSPRQVSGNTF	TGTGCCAGCAGTCCTCGACAGGTCTCTGGAAACACCTTC
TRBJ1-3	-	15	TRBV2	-	CASVGGRLSGNTIYF	TGTGCCAGCGTCGGGGGGCGGCTCTCTGGAAACACCATATATTTT
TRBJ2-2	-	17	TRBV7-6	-	CASSGRLSGSNTGELFF	TGTGCCAGCAGCGGACGCCTCAGCGGGTCTAACACCGGGGAGCTGTTTTTT